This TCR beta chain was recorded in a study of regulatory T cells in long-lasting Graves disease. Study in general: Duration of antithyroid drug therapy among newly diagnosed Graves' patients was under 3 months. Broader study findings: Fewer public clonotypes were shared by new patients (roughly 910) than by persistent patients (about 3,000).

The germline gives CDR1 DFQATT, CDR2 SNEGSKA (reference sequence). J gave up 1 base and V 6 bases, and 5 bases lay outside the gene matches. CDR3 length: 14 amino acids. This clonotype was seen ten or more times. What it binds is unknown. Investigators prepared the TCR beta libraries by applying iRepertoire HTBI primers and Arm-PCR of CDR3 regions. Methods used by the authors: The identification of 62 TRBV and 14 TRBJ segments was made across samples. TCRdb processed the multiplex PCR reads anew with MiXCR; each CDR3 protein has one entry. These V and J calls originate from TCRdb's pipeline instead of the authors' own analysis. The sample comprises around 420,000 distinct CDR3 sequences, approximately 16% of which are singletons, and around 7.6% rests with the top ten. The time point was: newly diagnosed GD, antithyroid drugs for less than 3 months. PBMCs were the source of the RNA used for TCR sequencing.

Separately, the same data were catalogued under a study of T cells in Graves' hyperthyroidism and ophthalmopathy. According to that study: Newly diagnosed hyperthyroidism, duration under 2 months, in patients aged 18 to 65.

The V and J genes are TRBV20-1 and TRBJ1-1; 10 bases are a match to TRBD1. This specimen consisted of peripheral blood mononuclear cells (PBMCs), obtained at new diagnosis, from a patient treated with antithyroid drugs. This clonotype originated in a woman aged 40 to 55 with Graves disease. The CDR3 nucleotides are TGCAGTGCGAGACAGGGGGCGCCGAACACTGAAGCTTTCTTT. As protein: CSARQGAPNTEAFF.